This T cell receptor beta chain originates from a study of blood T cells in healthy people across ages. The authors drew approximately 10 milliliters of peripheral blood from each donor. Broader study findings: Observed TCR beta diversity per million T cells went down as age went up. This fall followed a roughly linear course with age.

To note about this clonotype: Antigen specificity is unknown.

Then a second PCR, running about 6 to 12 cycles, was carried out with a sample-barcoded 5' primer and a J-beta primer mix. CDR3-containing paired-end reads numbering at least 3 million came from each sample. TCRdb called the 5' RACE reads again in MiXCR, with one record for every CDR3 protein. Found here are almost 1 million distinct CDR3 sequences, roughly half of them singletons; the top ten hold around a fifth. This receptor was taken from a woman aged 60-70 years in good health. The sample taken for sequencing was blood.

CDR3 DNA sequence: TGTGCCAGCAGCTGGTCGGGGTCCGAGCAGTACTTC. This encodes CASSWSGSEQYF. The genes are TRBV5-5 and TRBJ2-7; TRBD2 is a possible D gene (5 bases). CDR3 size: 12 residues. The V gene lost 3 bases and the J gene lost 6 bases, with 10 bases spanning the gap. Per germline, CDR1 SGHKS and CDR2 YYEKEE (reference sequence).